The 25 T cell receptor beta chains in this list originate from one sample, sequenced in a study of cytomegalovirus exposure and HLA in healthy donors. PCR amplification relied on 60 Vbeta primers (plus 13 Jbeta primers). TCRdb's table, derived via immunoSEQ multiplex PCR, lists solely in-frame clones and lacks some. Altogether some 110,000 clones are present, around 76% being singletons, with the ten largest covering roughly 16%. The specimen was PBMCs. These receptors originate from a man aged 45-60 years in good health and CMV-seropositive.

The V and J genes are TRBV9 and TRBJ1-1, with 7 bases aligning to TRBD1. CDR3 length: 16 residues. Trimming took 0 bases from V and 2 from J; bases not matched to a gene: 7. CDR1 and CDR2 (germline): SGDLS, YYNGEE. As DNA, the CDR3 is TGTGCCAGCAGCGTAGCCGACCGGGACAGTAACACTGAAGCTTTCTTT. Translated, it gives CASSVADRDSNTEAFF. Using reference TRBV9 and TRBJ1-1 for the parts outside the CDR3, the full variable domain is DSGVTQTPKHLITATGQRVTLRCSPRSGDLSVYWYQQSLDQGLQFLIQYYNGEERAKGNILERFSAQQFPDLHSELNLSSLELGDSALYFCASSVADRDSNTEAFFGQGTRLTVV.

This rearrangement joins TRBV4-3 to TRBJ1-2; D is unresolved. Trimming removed 1 base from V and 8 bases from J, with 11 bases in between. CDR1 is LGHNA and CDR2 is YSLEER in the germline V gene. The CDR3 is made up of 13 amino acids. The CDR3 DNA is TGCGCCAGCAGCCAAGCGGACTTCCGGGGCTACACCTTC. It codes for CASSQADFRGYTF.

The rearrangement uses TRBV10-1 and TRBJ2-7; 8 positions match TRBD2. The CDR3 is 15 amino acids. Germline V gene data show CDR1 as WNHNN and CDR2 as SYGVQD (reference sequence). V dropped 3 bases and J dropped 5; count of bases not matched to a gene: 9. CDR3 loop: CASSESGAGEDEQYF. The CDR3 coding sequence is TGCGCCAGCAGTGAATCGGGAGCGGGAGAGGACGAGCAGTACTTC.

The rearrangement links TRBV7-9 to TRBJ1-1; no clear D gene. Trimming removed 8 bases from V and 5 bases from J, with 12 bases in between. Germline-derived CDR1 and CDR2 are SEHNR and FQNEAQ (reference sequence). The CDR3 runs to 12 residues. The CDR3 loop is CASREWETEAFF. The CDR3 DNA sequence: TGTGCCAGCCGGGAATGGGAAACTGAAGCTTTCTTT.

V is TRBV2 and J is TRBJ1-1; D perhaps matches TRBD1 (6 bases). Trimming removed 2 bases from V and 3 bases from J, with 13 bases in between. CDR3 size: 15 residues. CDR1 is SNHLY, CDR2 FYNNEI, per germline. As DNA, the CDR3 is TGTGCCAGCAGTGAATTTGCCAGGGGCGACACTGAAGCTTTCTTT. Translated: CASSEFARGDTEAFF.

This clone was seen more than once but under ten times. The J gene is TRBJ2-1, the V gene TRBV28; 9 bases are a match to TRBD2. The J segment lost 3 bases and the V segment lost 2 bases, leaving 8 bases of the junction unmatched. Germline CDR1 reads MDHEN; CDR2 reads SYDVKM. The CDR3 is made up of 17 amino acids. CDR3 amino acids: CASSLPLSGSNYNEQFF. CDR3 DNA sequence: TGTGCCAGCAGTTTACCCCTTAGCGGGAGCAACTACAATGAGCAGTTCTTC.

This clone was seen only once. The V and J genes are TRBV28 and TRBJ2-7; 8 nucleotides line up with TRBD1. Germline assignment: CDR1 MDHEN and CDR2 SYDVKM. The ends lost 5 bases at V and 6 bases at J; junction bases unmatched: 15. The CDR3 has 16 amino acids. The CDR3 here is CASSLNFGQGPREQYF. Here the CDR3 DNA reads TGTGCCAGCAGTCTTAACTTCGGACAGGGACCTCGCGAGCAGTACTTC.

Notes on this clone: The junction does not match germline at one end; this may be a read error. The genes are TRBV20-1 and TRBJ2-1; 10 positions agree with TRBD1. Looked up from germline, CDR1 is DFQATT and CDR2 is SNEGSKA (reference sequence). CDR3 length equals 11 residues. The CDR3 is CSAFLPGQGIF. Written as DNA, the CDR3 is TGCAGTGCTTTCCTGCCGGGACAGGGGATCTTC.

This sequence joins TRBV10-1 and TRBJ2-5, with TRBD1 matching 8 bases. The CDR3 is made up of 14 amino acids. Germline V gives CDR1 WNHNN, CDR2 SYGVQD (reference sequence). The junction had 2 bases not matched to a gene; V was cut back by 5 bases and J by 0 bases. The CDR3 coding sequence is TGCGCCAGCAGTCCGGACAGGGACCAAGAGACCCAGTACTTC. This codes for CASSPDRDQETQYF.

The V gene is TRBV5-6, the J gene TRBJ2-3; D is ambiguous. V was trimmed by 2 bases and J by 0 bases, leaving 7 bases between them. Germline V gene sequence: CDR1 SGHDT, CDR2 YYEEEE. This CDR3 has 14 residues. For the CDR3, the DNA is TGTGCCAGCAGCTTTTCCCAAAGCACAGATACGCAGTATTTT. Translated: CASSFSQSTDTQYF.

V is TRBV5-6 and J is TRBJ1-1; D remains ambiguous. Germline V gives CDR1 SGHDT, CDR2 YYEEEE. This CDR3 comprises 12 residues. V dropped 2 bases and J dropped 8 bases, with 10 bases sitting between them. The CDR3 bases are TGTGCCAGCAGCTTAGAGGAGATGGAAGCTTTCTTT. It codes for CASSLEEMEAFF.

This CDR3 reads CASSNRTVCYEQYF. Written as DNA, the CDR3 is TGTGCCAGCAGCAATCGGACAGTCTGCTACGAGCAGTACTTC. The gene calls are TRBV21-1 and TRBJ2-7; the table assigns TRBD1, which was not confirmed against the DNA. TRBV21-1 is a recognized pseudogene. The CDR3 is 14 amino acids.

The V and J genes are TRBV13 and TRBJ2-5; the match to TRBD2 covers 7 bases. Germline CDR1 and CDR2: PRHDT and FYEKMQ (reference sequence). The CDR3 has 15 amino acids. The V gene end was trimmed by 5 bases and the J gene end by 2 bases; junction bases not matched to a gene: 8. Here the CDR3 reads CASSPPSGLQETQYF. The CDR3 DNA is TGTGCCAGCAGCCCCCCTAGCGGACTTCAAGAGACCCAGTACTTC.

The rearrangement links TRBV5-8 to TRBJ1-2; TRBD1 aligns across 7 bases. The V segment lost 0 bases and the J segment 6 bases; nucleotides outside the gene matches: 5. Per the germline V gene, CDR1 is SGHTS and CDR2 is YDEGEE. The CDR3 has 14 residues. CDR3 nucleotides: TGTGCCAGCAGCTTGGTAGGGGGCAGAAATGGCTACACCTTC. This sequence encodes CASSLVGGRNGYTF.

On this clone: Other DNA sequences of this sample code for an identical CDR3. The V call is TRBV27, the J call TRBJ1-1; weak D call: TRBD1 (6 bases). The V end was cut by 0 bases, the J end by 2 bases, with 7 bases between. The germline CDR1 and CDR2 sequences are MNHEY and SMNVEV (reference sequence). The CDR3 extends over 14 amino acids. This chain's CDR3 is CASSLSGGNTEAFF. In DNA form, the CDR3 reads TGTGCCAGCAGTTTATCAGGGGGTAACACTGAAGCTTTCTTT.

The genes are TRBV19 and TRBJ1-2; 8 bases fit TRBD1. CDR1 is LNHDA and CDR2 is SQIVND in the germline V gene (reference sequence). V dropped 6 bases and J dropped 6; count of bases not matched to a gene: 6. This CDR3 is built from 13 residues. CDR3 nucleotide sequence: TGTGCCAGTAGCTTACAGGGGGACGATGGCTACACCTTC. This translates into CASSLQGDDGYTF.

This clone has a single count. CDR3 DNA: TGCGCCAGCAGCCAAGGGCCGTCTCGAGCAGAGGGGCCCCAGCATTTT. It codes for CASSQGPSRAEGPQHF. V usage is TRBV4-1 and J usage is TRBJ1-5; the D is unclear. CDR1 MGHRA and CDR2 YSYEKL come from the germline V gene. The length of the CDR3 is 16 residues. V lost 1 base and J lost 9, with 19 bases in between.

This rearrangement joins TRBV6-5 to TRBJ2-3, with D possibly matching TRBD1 (5 bases). From germline, CDR1 is MNHEY and CDR2 SVGAGI. The ends were cut back, 2 bases at V and 2 bases at J, with 11 bases in the middle. This CDR3 is built from 15 residues. The CDR3 spells CASSYEGALTDTQYF. CDR3 sequence (DNA): TGTGCCAGCAGTTACGAAGGGGCGCTCACAGATACGCAGTATTTT.

This clone showed up just once. V gene TRBV27 combines with J gene TRBJ2-1; 12 positions match TRBD2. The CDR3 runs to 14 residues. Germline loops: CDR1 MNHEY, CDR2 SMNVEV (reference sequence). V shed 5 bases, J shed 8 bases, and the junction held 4 bases outside the gene matches. CDR3 loop: CASSDGLAGYEQFF. DNA for the CDR3: TGTGCCAGCAGTGACGGACTAGCGGGGTATGAGCAGTTCTTC.

This clone was counted between two and nine times. This CDR3 is also generated by other DNA sequences in the sample. The gene calls are TRBV28 and TRBJ2-3; 8 nucleotides agree with TRBD2. CDR1 is MDHEN, CDR2 SYDVKM, per germline. The CDR3 length is 16 residues. V was clipped by 6 bases and J by 0 bases; unmatched bases: 8. CDR3 residues: CASSPPGLASTDTQYF. The DNA for the CDR3 is TGTGCCAGCAGCCCCCCCGGACTAGCCAGCACAGATACGCAGTATTTT. Using reference TRBV28 and TRBJ2-3 for the parts outside the CDR3, the full variable domain is DVKVTQSSRYLVKRTGEKVFLECVQDMDHENMFWYRQDPGLGLRLIYFSYDVKMKEKGDIPEGYSVSREKKERFSLILESASTNQTSMYLCASSPPGLASTDTQYFGPGTRLTVL.

This clone was observed many times. The chain is built from TRBV7-9 and TRBJ1-2; no clear D gene. Germline V gene sequence: CDR1 SEHNR, CDR2 FQNEAQ (reference sequence). The CDR3 contains 16 residues. V was cut by 5 bases and J by 7 bases, with 23 bases left in between. CDR3 in DNA: TGTGCCAGCAGCCTAAACCGGGGAAGAGAAGTGGTTGGCTACACCTTC. Its protein is CASSLNRGREVVGYTF.

The rearrangement uses TRBV2 and TRBJ2-5; D call uncertain. Germline V gene lookup returns CDR1 SNHLY and CDR2 FYNNEI. There are 11 residues in the CDR3. The V gene lost 2 bases and the J gene lost 7 bases, with 5 bases spanning the gap. Here the CDR3 reads CASSEHGTQYF. CDR3 DNA sequence: TGTGCCAGCAGTGAACACGGGACCCAGTACTTC.

The CDR3 region is CASSSELPYGYTF. The CDR3 bases are TGTGCCAGCAGCTCGGAGCTACCCTATGGCTACACCTTC. The chain joins TRBV7-9 to TRBJ1-2; D gene uncertain. From germline, CDR1 is SEHNR and CDR2 FQNEAQ (reference sequence). With 4 bases removed from V and 4 bases from J, the gap between germline ends came to 10 bases. This CDR3 has 13 residues.

The rearrangement joins TRBV7-2 to TRBJ2-3; 7 nucleotides line up with TRBD2. Germline CDR1 SGHTA, CDR2 FQGNSA. The CDR3 has 15 amino acids. V gave up 5 bases and J gave up 2 bases; unmatched junction bases: 7. CDR3 bases: TGTGCCAGCAGCACGCGGACTAGACTCACAGATACGCAGTATTTT. Translating it yields CASSTRTRLTDTQYF.

This clone has a count of ten or more. The rearrangement links TRBV25-1 to TRBJ1-4; the D gene is possibly TRBD1 (5 bases). The ends were cut back, 6 bases at V and 11 bases at J, with 10 bases in the middle. This CDR3 is 11 amino acids long. Germline V gene sequence: CDR1 MGHDK, CDR2 SYGVNS. For the CDR3, the DNA is TGTGCCAGCAGCAAACAGGAGAAACTGTTTTTT. This sequence encodes CASSKQEKLFF.